The clone carrying this T cell receptor (beta chain) was found a few times. Its antigen is unidentified. CDR3 length: 12 amino acids. Germline-derived CDR1 and CDR2 are SGHRS and YFSETQ. The V end was cut by 7 bases, the J end by 1 base, with 5 bases between. This record comes from a study of T-cell memory formation after mild COVID-19. TCRdb used MiXCR to reprocess the 5' RACE reads, holding one entry per CDR3 protein. The table has 400,000 or so distinct CDR3 sequences, roughly 20% seen once. Study observations and caveats: Prior to infection, memory already included some responding clones, suggesting cross-reactive memory joined. Balance between CD4 and CD8 was seen in clones contracting day 15 to 85, and a CD4+ lean was seen in later expanders.

The chain carries TRBV5-1 and TRBJ2-2; D unclear. This TCR was sampled from an adult woman who had mild COVID-19 (a few samples of this study predate the infection). Cell type and time point are not known. Sequencing was performed on PBMCs or a T cell subset sorted from them (not recorded which). The DNA of the CDR3 is TGCGCCAGCTGGGAGAACACCGGGGAGCTGTTTTTT. It is translated as CASWENTGELFF. The full variable domain, in which reference TRBV5-1 and TRBJ2-2 provide the parts outside the CDR3, is KAGVTQTPRYLIKTRGQQVTLSCSPISGHRSVSWYQQTPGQGLQFLFEYFSETQRNKGNFPGRFSGRQFSNSRSEMNVSTLELGDSALYLCASWENTGELFFGEGSRLTVL.